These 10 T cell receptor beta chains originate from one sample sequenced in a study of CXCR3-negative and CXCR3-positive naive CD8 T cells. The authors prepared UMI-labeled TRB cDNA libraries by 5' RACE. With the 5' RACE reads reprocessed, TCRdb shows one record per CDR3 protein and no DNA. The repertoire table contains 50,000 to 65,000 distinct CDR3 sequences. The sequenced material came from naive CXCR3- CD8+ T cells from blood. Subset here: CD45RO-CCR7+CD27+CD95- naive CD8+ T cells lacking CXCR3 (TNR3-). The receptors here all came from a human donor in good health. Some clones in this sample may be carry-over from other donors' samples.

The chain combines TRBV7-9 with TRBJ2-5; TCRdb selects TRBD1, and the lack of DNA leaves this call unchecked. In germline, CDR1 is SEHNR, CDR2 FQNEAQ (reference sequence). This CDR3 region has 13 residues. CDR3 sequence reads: CASSLNRGETQYF.

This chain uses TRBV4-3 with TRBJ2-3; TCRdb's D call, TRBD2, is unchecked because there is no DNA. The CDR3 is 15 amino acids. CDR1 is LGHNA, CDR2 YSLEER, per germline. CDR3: CASSQVLTGVDTQYF.

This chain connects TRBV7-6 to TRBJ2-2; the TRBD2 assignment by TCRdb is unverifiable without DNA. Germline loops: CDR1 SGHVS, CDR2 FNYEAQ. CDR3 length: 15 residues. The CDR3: CASRVGAIPTGELFF.

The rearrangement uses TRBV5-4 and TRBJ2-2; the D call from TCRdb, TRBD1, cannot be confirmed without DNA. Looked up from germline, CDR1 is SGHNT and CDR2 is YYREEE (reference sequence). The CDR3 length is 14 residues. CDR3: CASSPDGGTGELFF.

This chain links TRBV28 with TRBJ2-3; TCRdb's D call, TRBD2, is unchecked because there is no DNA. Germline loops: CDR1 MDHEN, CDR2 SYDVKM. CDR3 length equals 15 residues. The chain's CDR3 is CASSALAEITDTQYF.

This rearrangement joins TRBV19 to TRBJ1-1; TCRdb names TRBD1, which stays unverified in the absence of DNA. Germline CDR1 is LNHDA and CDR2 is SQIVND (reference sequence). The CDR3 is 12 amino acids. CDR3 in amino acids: CASVQGGTEAFF.

Here the CDR3 reads CASSYPSEYRGYEQYF. The V and J genes are TRBV7-2 and TRBJ2-7; TCRdb's D call, TRBD2, is unchecked because there is no DNA. The V gene's germline CDR1 is SGHTA and CDR2 FQGNSA. The CDR3 runs to 16 residues.

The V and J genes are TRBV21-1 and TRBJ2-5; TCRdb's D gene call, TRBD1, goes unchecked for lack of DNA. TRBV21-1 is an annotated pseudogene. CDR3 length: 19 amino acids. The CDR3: CASSKDTRERAMSGETQYF.

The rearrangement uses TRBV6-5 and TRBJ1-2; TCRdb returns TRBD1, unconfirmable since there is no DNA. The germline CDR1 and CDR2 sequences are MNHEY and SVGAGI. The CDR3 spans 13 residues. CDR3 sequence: CATWTGGDYGYTF.

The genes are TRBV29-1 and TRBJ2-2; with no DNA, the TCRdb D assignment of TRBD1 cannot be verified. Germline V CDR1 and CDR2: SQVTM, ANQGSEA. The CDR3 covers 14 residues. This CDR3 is CSVVGEGQPGELFF.